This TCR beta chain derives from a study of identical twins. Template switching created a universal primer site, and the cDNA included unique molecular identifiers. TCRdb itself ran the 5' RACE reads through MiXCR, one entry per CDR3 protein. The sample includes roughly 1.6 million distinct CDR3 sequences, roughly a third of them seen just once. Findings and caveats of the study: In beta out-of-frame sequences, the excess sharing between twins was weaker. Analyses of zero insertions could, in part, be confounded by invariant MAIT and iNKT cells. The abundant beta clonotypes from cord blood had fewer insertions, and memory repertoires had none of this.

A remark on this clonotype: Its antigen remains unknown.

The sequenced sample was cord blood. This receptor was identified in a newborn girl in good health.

The chain's CDR3 is CASSLAKGLGTDGYTF. CDR3 sequence (DNA): TGTGCCAGCAGCTTAGCGAAAGGGTTAGGGACGGATGGCTACACCTTC. The chain combines TRBV7-9 with TRBJ1-2; tentatively, D is TRBD1 (5 bases). Germline V gene lookup returns CDR1 SEHNR and CDR2 FQNEAQ (reference sequence). V was clipped by 0 bases and J by 6 bases, with 17 bases between them. The CDR3 totals 16 residues. Together with reference TRBV7-9 and TRBJ1-2, the CDR3 gives the full variable domain: DTGVSQNPRHKITKRGQNVTFRCDPISEHNRLYWYRQTLGQGPEFLTYFQNEAQLEKSRLLSDRFSAERPKGSFSTLEIQRTEQGDSAMYLCASSLAKGLGTDGYTFGSGTRLTVV.